This T cell receptor (beta chain) was documented in a study of early T cells in non-severe SARS-CoV-2 infection. Study information: Bulk RNA from unsorted whole blood was sequenced; chains were unpaired.

Germline V lookup: CDR1 MNHEY, CDR2 SVGEGT. The CDR3 runs to 14 residues. V was trimmed by 8 bases and J by 2 bases, leaving 12 bases between them. Turning to this clonotype: Antigen: not known.

Study-level points and caveats: VDJdb matches were skewed toward anti-spike CD8 T cell responses.

Unique molecular identifier tags were affixed to discrete cDNA molecules. MiXCR, run by TCRdb on the 5' RACE reads, gives a single entry per CDR3 protein. The table shows 95,000 to 150,000 distinct CDR3 sequences, with 14% to 15% occurring only once. The sequence was obtained from an adult who was a healthcare worker with PCR-confirmed SARS-CoV-2 infection or an uninfected control (not recorded which). The genes are TRBV6-2 or TRBV6-3 and TRBJ2-2; D is ambiguous. The material sequenced was whole blood. CDR3 sequence reads: CASAEQFNTGELFF. The CDR3 nucleotides read TGTGCCAGCGCCGAGCAGTTTAACACCGGGGAGCTGTTTTTT.